This TCR beta chain was documented in a study of blood T cell repertoires in COVID-19. About the study: COVID-19 samples, acute and convalescent, were from the United States, Italy and Spain.

Per the study methods: Scientists estimated how many nucleated cells there were by amplifying reference gene primers. The assay was immunoSEQ multiplex PCR, and TCRdb's table has in-frame clones only and misses some. That table gives V, J and clone size, and the DNA gave D and trimming. The sample includes 350,000 or so clones, about 90% seen only once; the top ten take roughly 1%. This clone has more than one count but fewer than ten. Participant age was about 18 to 89 years, and participants resided in 20 to 30 US areas. Participant-reported clinical history was the basis for cohort assignment. V was pared by 2 bases and J by 1 base, with 11 bases between. The CDR3 runs to 15 residues. Germline assignment: CDR1 LNHDA and CDR2 SQIVND (reference sequence).

The sequence was obtained from a woman in her twenties or thirties who had recovered from COVID-19. The sequenced sample consisted of PBMCs or T cells enriched from blood (not recorded which). The rearrangement uses TRBV19 and TRBJ2-5, with D possibly matching TRBD1 (7 bases). The CDR3 region has the DNA TGTGCCAGTAGTATACAGGGGGGAGGCCAAGAGACCCAGTACTTC. Protein: CASSIQGGGQETQYF.